The 18 T cell receptor beta chains reported below all come from one sample, sequenced in a study of T cell changes during pregnancy in multiple sclerosis. Assay used: immunoSEQ multiplex PCR; TCRdb lists only in-frame clones, some missing. The sample lists around 68,000 clones; 90% to 95% were seen once. Sample: peripheral blood, taken after pregnancy. The receptors come from a female donor in good health, enrolled as a control in a pregnancy study.

The chain carries TRBV7-2 and TRBJ1-2; D unclear. CDR1 is SGHTA, CDR2 FQGNSA, per germline. V dropped 1 base and J dropped 12 bases, with 12 bases sitting between them. The CDR3 is made up of 12 amino acids. CDR3 sequence: CASSLGWRHNTF. CDR3 nucleotides: TGTGCCAGCAGCTTAGGTTGGCGGCATAACACCTTC.

In the case of this clone: Sequence at one end of the junction differs from germline and may be a read error. The chain is built from TRBV11-3 and TRBJ2-1, with 9 bases that match TRBD1. CDR1 and CDR2 (germline): SGHNT, YENEEA. CDR3 length: 16 residues. CDR3 nucleotide sequence: TGTGCCAGCAGCAGAACGGGACAGGGAGGGTACAGTGAGCAGTTCTTC. It codes for CASSRTGQGGYSEQFF.

This chain connects TRBV6-1 to TRBJ1-5; TRBD1 matches at 9 bases. The trim removed 7 bases at V and 4 bases at J, leaving 8 bases unmatched. This CDR3 region has 15 residues. Germline V gene sequence: CDR1 MNHNS, CDR2 SASEGT. CDR3 nucleotide sequence: TGTGCCAGCACAGGGAGGACAGGGGCAAATCAGCCCCAGCATTTT. This sequence encodes CASTGRTGANQPQHF.

The chain has TRBV11-1 and TRBJ1-2; tentative D call: TRBD1 (5 bases). V lost 2 bases and J 1 base, leaving 8 bases between the germline ends. The length of the CDR3 is 14 residues. Germline CDR1 SGHAT, CDR2 FQDESV (reference sequence). The CDR3 here is CASSLRQSNYGYTF. In DNA form, the CDR3 reads TGTGCCAGCAGCTTACGACAGAGTAACTATGGCTACACCTTC.

The chain carries TRBV18 and TRBJ2-7; 10 bases are a match to TRBD1. Unmatched junction bases numbered 7, after V lost 6 bases and J lost 5 bases. This CDR3 is built from 14 residues. Germline V gene sequence: CDR1 KGHSH, CDR2 LQKENI. CDR3 amino acids: CASSRGQGWNEQYF. In nucleotides, the CDR3 is TGTGCCAGCTCCCGGGGACAGGGGTGGAACGAGCAGTACTTC.

This clone was observed a single time. This sequence joins TRBV6-5 and TRBJ1-6; D is ambiguous. V dropped 5 bases and J dropped 7 bases, with 9 bases sitting between them. The CDR3 length is 13 residues. Germline CDR1 reads MNHEY; CDR2 reads SVGAGI. The CDR3 DNA reads as TGTGCCAGCAGTCCAGGCCACAATTCACCCCTCCACTTT. Residues: CASSPGHNSPLHF.

The DNA of the CDR3 is TGTGCCAGCACCTACGTGGGCAGCTCTGGAAACACCATATATTTT. It codes for CASTYVGSSGNTIYF. The chain employs TRBV6-5 and TRBJ1-3; D is uncertain. Germline values: CDR1 MNHEY, CDR2 SVGAGI. The V gene lost 7 bases and the J gene lost 0 bases, with 13 bases spanning the gap. CDR3 length: 15 amino acids.

The J gene is TRBJ1-4, the V gene TRBV2; D is unresolved. CDR1 SNHLY and CDR2 FYNNEI come from the germline V gene. Trimming took 6 bases from V and 0 from J, leaving 11 bases between them. The CDR3 covers 15 residues. CDR3 DNA: TGTGCCAGCAGGCTAAACAGAGCAACTAATGAAAAACTGTTTTTT. Translation: CASRLNRATNEKLFF.

V and J are TRBV5-4 and TRBJ1-1, with 8 bases lining up with TRBD1. The CDR3 has 13 amino acids. Germline assignment: CDR1 SGHNT and CDR2 YYREEE (reference sequence). After removal of 6 bases from V and 9 bases from J, the junction contained 10 bases not matched to a gene. The CDR3 reads CASNRGEETQAFF. In DNA form, the CDR3 reads TGTGCCAGCAACAGGGGGGAGGAGACACAAGCTTTCTTT.

This chain uses TRBV9 with TRBJ2-5; D may be TRBD1 (5 bases). Germline-derived CDR1 and CDR2 are SGDLS and YYNGEE. Trimming took 5 bases from V and 5 from J, leaving 10 bases between them. This CDR3 comprises 12 residues. The CDR3 sequence: CASRDQGETQYF. The CDR3 DNA sequence: TGTGCCAGCAGGGACCAGGGCGAGACCCAGTACTTC.

This clone was recorded only once. The gene calls are TRBV7-9 and TRBJ2-7, with D uncertain. The length of the CDR3 is 13 residues. In germline, CDR1 is SEHNR, CDR2 FQNEAQ (reference sequence). Trimming removed 0 bases from V and 3 bases from J, with 6 bases in between. The CDR3 is CASSLAAFYEQYF. As DNA, the CDR3 is TGTGCCAGCAGCTTAGCAGCTTTCTACGAGCAGTACTTC.

The genes are TRBV18 and TRBJ1-4, with TRBD1 identical over 10 bases. CDR3 size: 15 residues. Germline CDR1 is KGHSH and CDR2 is LQKENI. After removal of 6 bases from V and 8 bases from J, the junction contained 9 bases not matched to a gene. Written as DNA, the CDR3 is TGTGCCAGCTCCGACAGGGGGCCTATAGTCGAAAAACTGTTTTTT. This sequence encodes CASSDRGPIVEKLFF.

J is TRBJ2-7 and V is TRBV11-1; 12 nucleotides align to TRBD2. The CDR3 is 15 residues long. CDR1 is SGHAT and CDR2 is FQDESV in the germline V gene (reference sequence). V shed 4 bases and J 4 bases; nucleotides not matched to a gene: 5. As DNA, the CDR3 is TGTGCCAGCAGCTCAACTAGCGGGGGGTCGTACGAGCAGTACTTC. It yields the protein CASSSTSGGSYEQYF.

This chain joins TRBV18 and TRBJ1-4; TRBD1 matches 11 bases. The CDR3 contains 14 residues. From germline, CDR1 is KGHSH and CDR2 LQKENI. V trimming: 4 bases; J trimming: 9 bases; junction bases outside the gene matches: 4. CDR3 amino acids: CASSLDRGPQKLFF. The CDR3 coding sequence is TGTGCCAGCTCACTGGACAGGGGGCCACAAAAACTGTTTTTT.

The chain combines TRBV6-4 with TRBJ2-2, with 12 bases identical to TRBD1. V trimming: 7 bases; J trimming: 7 bases; junction bases outside the gene matches: 7. Germline V gene data show CDR1 as MRHNA and CDR2 as SNTAGT. The CDR3 is 15 amino acids. This CDR3 is CASTAGTGGHGELFF. CDR3 DNA: TGTGCCAGCACTGCCGGGACAGGGGGCCACGGGGAGCTGTTTTTT.

The rearrangement uses TRBV29-1 and TRBJ1-1, with no clear D. This CDR3 spans 13 amino acids. Germline values: CDR1 SQVTM, CDR2 ANQGSEA. With 3 bases removed from V and 3 bases from J, the gap between germline ends came to 11 bases. CDR3 nucleotides: TGCAGCGTTGATTCGGACGGGGACACTGAAGCTTTCTTT. Translation gives CSVDSDGDTEAFF.

This clone has a handful of counts. The V call is TRBV4-2, the J call TRBJ1-2; D is unclear. The CDR3 has 14 amino acids. Deletions cut 0 bases from V and 2 bases from J, with 7 bases between. In germline, CDR1 is LGHNA, CDR2 YNFKEQ. CDR3 coding DNA: TGTGCCAGCAGCCAAGAAGGAGGCAACTATGGCTACACCTTC. This encodes CASSQEGGNYGYTF.

CDR3 sequence (DNA): TGTGCCATCAGTGAATCGGCGGCAGGGGGTACCCCCTCCTACGAGCAGTACTTC. This translates into CAISESAAGGTPSYEQYF. This chain uses TRBV10-3 with TRBJ2-7; 7 bases are a match to TRBD1. There are 18 residues in the CDR3. The V and J ends lost 3 bases and 0 bases, in that order; junction bases with no gene match: 14. The V gene's germline CDR1 is ENHRY and CDR2 SYGVKD.